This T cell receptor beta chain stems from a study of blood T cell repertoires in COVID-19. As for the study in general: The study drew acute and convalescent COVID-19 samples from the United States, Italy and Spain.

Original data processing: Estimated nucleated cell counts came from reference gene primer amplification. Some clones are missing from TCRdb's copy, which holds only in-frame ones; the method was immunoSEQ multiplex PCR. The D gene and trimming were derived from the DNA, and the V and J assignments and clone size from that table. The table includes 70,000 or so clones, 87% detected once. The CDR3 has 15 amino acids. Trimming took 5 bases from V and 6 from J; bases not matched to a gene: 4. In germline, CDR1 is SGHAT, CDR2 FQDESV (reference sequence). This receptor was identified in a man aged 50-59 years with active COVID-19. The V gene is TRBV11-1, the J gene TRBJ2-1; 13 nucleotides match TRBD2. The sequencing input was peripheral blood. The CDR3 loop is CASSPRTSGSNEQFF. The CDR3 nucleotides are TGTGCCAGCAGCCCGAGGACTAGCGGGAGCAATGAGCAGTTCTTC.